What follows is one T cell receptor beta chain and its context. The antigen is undetermined. Assay: immunoSEQ multiplex PCR; the TCRdb copy retains only in-frame clones and omits some. The sample records under 80,000 clones, around 84% being singletons. This sample is drawn from a study of OX40 agonist ivuxolimab in advanced cancers. Study-level points and caveats: With doses of 0.1 to 3.0 mg/kg, CD4+ and CD8+ blood T cells had undergone clonal expansion by week 6.

V gave up 5 bases and J gave up 6 bases, with 14 bases separating them. The CDR3 has 13 residues. CDR1 and CDR2 (germline): SGHRS, YFSETQ. Sample: CD4+ or CD8+ T cells sorted from blood, taken in a trial of the OX40 agonist ivuxolimab. The chain uses TRBV5-1 and TRBJ1-2; possible D gene TRBD1, 5 bases. This TCR was recovered from an adult with an advanced solid tumor such as melanoma, head and neck, liver or kidney cancer. The CDR3 DNA reads TGCGCCAGCAGGCCCGGGACCCAGGATGGCTACACCTTC. This gives the protein CASRPGTQDGYTF.